This T cell receptor beta chain was recorded in a study of shared clonotypes between healthy human individuals. Study-wide findings and caveats: How much donors shared clonotypes was expected to be affected by sequencing depth.

Germline V gene lookup returns CDR1 SGHAT and CDR2 FQNNGV. J gave up 6 bases and V 5 bases, and 9 bases lay outside the gene matches. The CDR3 length is 15 residues. Original processing notes: ImmunoSEQ sequences covered only the junction and lacked quality scores; filtering therefore differed. TCRdb's table, derived via immunoSEQ multiplex PCR, lists solely in-frame clones and lacks some. V, J and clone size are those of that table, while D and trimming were read from the DNA. The sample includes fewer than 700,000 clones, roughly 72% of them seen just once. On this clone: What it recognizes is unknown.

This rearrangement joins TRBV11-2 to TRBJ2-1, with 8 nucleotides matching TRBD2. This sequence originates from a woman aged 40 to 50 in good health. Some clones in this sample may be carry-over from other donors' samples. The specimen sequenced was PBMCs. The CDR3, as DNA: TGTGCCAGCAGCCAATCCGGGACTAGGACCAATGAGCAGTTCTTC. Its protein is CASSQSGTRTNEQFF.